This T cell receptor beta chain originates from a study of T cell responses to AZD1222 COVID-19 vaccine. The V gene lost 1 base and the J gene lost 16 bases, with 14 bases spanning the gap. Looked up from germline, CDR1 is SGHTA and CDR2 is FQGNSA. The CDR3 covers 13 residues. Here immunoSEQ multiplex PCR was the method, and the copy in TCRdb shows in-frame clones only, minus some. Of about 100,000 clones listed, about 83% were seen once; the top ten hold about 3%. The chain has TRBV7-2 and TRBJ1-6; no firm D call. The starting material was peripheral blood, obtained on day 0 of AZD1222 vaccination. The origin of this receptor is an adult in good health. DNA for the CDR3: TGTGCCAGCAGCTTAGGGCCTTCGGAGGAACTCCACTTT. Protein: CASSLGPSEELHF. Filled out from reference TRBV7-2 and TRBJ1-6, the complete variable domain reads GAGVSQSPSNKVTEKGKDVELRCDPISGHTALYWYRQSLGQGLEFLIYFQGNSAPDKSGLPSDRFSAERTGGSVSTLTIQRTQQEDSAVYLCASSLGPSEELHFGNGTRLTVT.